A single sample gave rise to the 23 T cell receptor beta chains below, sequenced in a study of blood T cells in healthy people across ages. A second PCR of about 6 to 11 cycles used a sample-barcoded 5' primer and a J-beta primer mix. One entry per CDR3 protein results from TCRdb running MiXCR on the 5' RACE reads. The data contain over a million distinct CDR3 sequences, approximately 59% of them singletons. Sequenced input: blood. These receptors were collected from a man aged 18 to 35 in good health.

This clonotype was seen a handful of times. The chain links TRBV29-1 to TRBJ2-1, with D perhaps TRBD1 (5 bases). Looked up from germline, CDR1 is SQVTM and CDR2 is ANQGSEA. The V end lost 5 bases, the J end lost 1 base, and 12 bases lay between the germline ends. CDR3 length: 14 amino acids. CDR3 bases: TGCAGCGTTAATGGGAAGGGGTCCTACAATGAGCAGTTCTTC. Amino acids: CSVNGKGSYNEQFF.

The chain carries TRBV5-5 and TRBJ2-7, with D possibly matching TRBD2 (6 bases). Germline assignment: CDR1 SGHKS and CDR2 YYEKEE (reference sequence). This CDR3 region has 13 residues. Trimming removed 3 bases from V and 6 bases from J, with 13 bases in between. CDR3 sequence (DNA): TGTGCCAGCAGCTCGGAGGGGTGGGGCGAGCAGTACTTC. This translates into CASSSEGWGEQYF.

The genes are TRBV12-3 or TRBV12-4 and TRBJ2-6, with TRBD1 identical over 7 bases. CDR3 length: 18 amino acids. After removal of 4 bases from V and 1 base from J, the junction contained 10 bases not matched to a gene. The CDR3 DNA reads TGTGCCAGCAGTTCACGAGGACAGGACAAATCTGGGGCCAACGTCCTGACTTTC. This translates into CASSSRGQDKSGANVLTF.

The chain links TRBV28 to TRBJ2-2, with D maybe TRBD2 (6 bases). Germline V gives CDR1 MDHEN, CDR2 SYDVKM. CDR3 length: 13 amino acids. Trimming took 6 bases from V and 7 from J, leaving 12 bases between them. CDR3 region: CASRERLGGELFF. As DNA, the CDR3 is TGTGCCAGCAGGGAGCGACTAGGCGGGGAGCTGTTTTTT.

This rearrangement joins TRBV7-8 to TRBJ2-3; D might be TRBD2 (6 bases). The CDR3 consists of 20 residues. The germline CDR1 and CDR2 sequences are SGHVS and FQNEAQ. Trimming took 7 bases from V and 0 from J, leaving 29 bases between them. This chain's CDR3 is CASIPWRVPLKGASTDTQYF. In nucleotides, the CDR3 is TGTGCCAGCATCCCCTGGAGGGTACCCTTGAAAGGGGCCAGCACAGATACGCAGTATTTT.

The V and J genes are TRBV27 and TRBJ2-3; D call uncertain. Per germline, CDR1 MNHEY and CDR2 SMNVEV (reference sequence). The V end lost 1 base, the J end lost 0 bases, and 11 bases lay between the germline ends. The CDR3 sequence is 16 residues long. CDR3 bases: TGTGCCAGCAGTTTATTTGTCAGACCTAGCACAGATACGCAGTATTTT. This gives the protein CASSLFVRPSTDTQYF.

This clonotype was counted between two and nine times. The gene calls are TRBV10-3 and TRBJ2-3; 13 bases match TRBD2. CDR3 size: 14 residues. J lost 6 bases, V lost 7 bases, and 4 bases had no gene match. Looked up from germline, CDR1 is ENHRY and CDR2 is SYGVKD. This CDR3 reads CAIKLAGGSDTQYF. CDR3 nucleotides: TGTGCCATCAAACTAGCGGGGGGGTCGGATACGCAGTATTTT.

Only a few counts were recorded for this clonotype. The rearrangement uses TRBV5-1 and TRBJ1-1; D may be TRBD1 (6 bases). Trimming pared 1 base from V and 3 bases from J, leaving 10 bases between. The CDR3 runs 14 residues. The germline V gene has CDR1 SGHRS and CDR2 YFSETQ. The CDR3: CASSLSKGDTEAFF. DNA of the CDR3: TGCGCCAGCAGCTTGAGTAAGGGGGACACTGAAGCTTTCTTT. The whole variable domain, remainder taken from reference TRBV5-1 and TRBJ1-1, is KAGVTQTPRYLIKTRGQQVTLSCSPISGHRSVSWYQQTPGQGLQFLFEYFSETQRNKGNFPGRFSGRQFSNSRSEMNVSTLELGDSALYLCASSLSKGDTEAFFGQGTRLTVV.

In DNA form, the CDR3 reads TGTGCCAGCAGCTCCAGCGGATCCCCTGAGGGTGGGCAGTACTTC. It translates to CASSSSGSPEGGQYF. This sequence joins TRBV7-9 and TRBJ2-7, with a tentative D call TRBD2 (5 bases). Germline CDR1 and CDR2: SEHNR and FQNEAQ (reference sequence). V gave up 4 bases and J gave up 9 bases, with 22 bases separating them. This CDR3 is 15 amino acids long.

V usage is TRBV9 and J usage is TRBJ2-3; the match to TRBD2 covers 16 bases. The germline V gene has CDR1 SGDLS and CDR2 YYNGEE. V gave up 5 bases and J gave up 8 bases; unmatched junction bases: 5. The CDR3 extends over 15 amino acids. In nucleotides, the CDR3 is TGTGCCAGCAGGAAGGGACTAGCGGGGGGGGGTACGCAGTATTTT. Translating gives CASRKGLAGGGTQYF.

The chain joins TRBV7-9 to TRBJ2-5; D is ambiguous. The CDR3 consists of 14 residues. Germline lookup yields CDR1 SEHNR and CDR2 FQNEAQ (reference sequence). The V and J ends lost 0 bases and 4 bases respectively, with 9 bases between them. CDR3 nucleotides: TGTGCCAGCAGCTTAGCATCTACTGGAGAGACCCAGTACTTC. It translates to CASSLASTGETQYF. The whole variable domain, remainder taken from reference TRBV7-9 and TRBJ2-5, is DTGVSQNPRHKITKRGQNVTFRCDPISEHNRLYWYRQTLGQGPEFLTYFQNEAQLEKSRLLSDRFSAERPKGSFSTLEIQRTEQGDSAMYLCASSLASTGETQYFGPGTRLLVL.

This chain uses TRBV7-6 with TRBJ1-2, with 7 bases lining up with TRBD1. The CDR3 is 15 amino acids. From germline, CDR1 is SGHVS and CDR2 FNYEAQ. V was clipped by 5 bases and J by 4 bases; unmatched bases: 10. CDR3 nucleotide sequence: TGTGCCAGCAGCCCCAACAGGGGACTGATCTATGGCTACACCTTC. Protein sequence: CASSPNRGLIYGYTF.

This clonotype was observed a handful of times. The V gene is TRBV20-1, the J gene TRBJ2-3; 8 nucleotides agree with TRBD2. Germline values: CDR1 DFQATT, CDR2 SNEGSKA (reference sequence). V shed 3 bases and J 0 bases; nucleotides not matched to a gene: 8. The CDR3 length is 16 residues. CDR3 sequence: CSASVRGGDSTDTQYF. The DNA for the CDR3 is TGCAGTGCTAGTGTCCGGGGGGGGGATAGCACAGATACGCAGTATTTT.

The chain links TRBV6-6 to TRBJ1-2, with D maybe TRBD1 (5 bases). The CDR3 consists of 14 residues. The germline V gene encodes CDR1 MNHNY and CDR2 SVGAGI (reference sequence). V was trimmed by 6 bases and J by 0 bases, leaving 11 bases between them. The CDR3 DNA follows: TGTGCCAGCAGGGCAGGGACCACTAACTATGGCTACACCTTC. Its translation is CASRAGTTNYGYTF.

This chain uses TRBV7-2 with TRBJ2-4, with no clear D. With the DNA end fitting TRBJ2-7 better, the J assignment may be wrong. CDR1 is SGHTA and CDR2 is FQGNSA in the germline V gene. This CDR3 is 15 amino acids long. DNA for the CDR3: TGTGCCAGCAGCCCGCGGCAAACCCAAGACTACGAGCAGTACTTC. It translates to CASSPRQTQDYEQYF.

In this sample, this clonotype turned up many times. The rearrangement links TRBV10-3 to TRBJ2-3; D is unclear. The V end lost 3 bases, the J end lost 4 bases, and 11 bases lay between the germline ends. CDR3 length: 14 residues. The germline gives CDR1 ENHRY, CDR2 SYGVKD. The CDR3 sequence is CAISDSRLSDTQYF. CDR3 DNA: TGTGCCATCAGTGATTCTCGTCTTTCAGATACGCAGTATTTT.

The chain has TRBV4-3 and TRBJ1-2, with D unresolved. Trimming cost V 0 bases and J 0 bases, with 8 bases left between them. CDR3 length: 15 residues. The germline CDR1 and CDR2 sequences are LGHNA and YSLEER. The CDR3 is CASSQDGRTNYGYTF. CDR3 in DNA: TGCGCCAGCAGCCAAGATGGCAGAACTAACTATGGCTACACCTTC.

This sequence joins TRBV4-3 and TRBJ2-7, with unresolved D. The J call may be in error: the DNA end matches TRBJ2-5 better. This CDR3 spans 13 amino acids. The V gene's germline CDR1 is LGHNA and CDR2 YSLEER. The CDR3 nucleotides are TGCGCCAGCAGCCAAGATCAAGGGAAGACCCAGTACTTC. Its translation: CASSQDQGKTQYF.

This chain joins TRBV4-1 and TRBJ1-2; D is possibly TRBD1 (5 bases). CDR3 length: 14 residues. V lost 4 bases to trimming and J lost 6 bases, with 15 bases between them. Germline values: CDR1 MGHRA, CDR2 YSYEKL. The CDR3 DNA follows: TGCGCCAGCAGCCCCATGGGGGGTTTCGATGGCTACACCTTC. Encoded protein: CASSPMGGFDGYTF.

The chain links TRBV12-3 or TRBV12-4 to TRBJ1-1; D may be TRBD1 (5 bases). V shed 6 bases and J shed 2 bases, with 13 bases lying between them. The CDR3 covers 14 residues. The CDR3 DNA sequence: TGTGCCAGCAGACCGGGACTGACAAACACTGAAGCTTTCTTT. Residues: CASRPGLTNTEAFF.

This clonotype was recorded a few times. The rearrangement links TRBV6-2 or TRBV6-3 to TRBJ2-7; D is perhaps TRBD1 (6 bases). V was cut by 2 bases and J by 3 bases, with 11 bases left in between. The CDR3 is 14 residues long. CDR1 MNHEY and CDR2 SVGEGT come from the germline V gene. The DNA of the CDR3 is TGTGCCAGCAGTTACGCCAGGGGCCTCTACGAGCAGTACTTC. Translation: CASSYARGLYEQYF.

This clonotype appeared a few times. The gene calls are TRBV27 and TRBJ2-4, with 7 bases lining up with TRBD1. The J call may be faulty, since TRBJ2-7 better matches the DNA end. Germline CDR1 reads MNHEY; CDR2 reads SMNVEV (reference sequence). The CDR3 totals 14 residues. The CDR3 sequence is CASSFAAGGYEQYF. In DNA, the CDR3 is TGTGCCAGCAGTTTTGCGGCAGGGGGCTACGAGCAGTACTTC.

The chain joins TRBV6-6 to TRBJ2-4, with D possibly TRBD1 on 5 matching bases. The CDR3 covers 13 residues. Germline V gene sequence: CDR1 MNHNY, CDR2 SVGAGI (reference sequence). V was shortened by 6 bases and J by 0 bases, with 6 bases between the two germline ends. CDR3 protein: CASSREAKNIQYF. DNA of the CDR3: TGTGCCAGCAGCAGGGAAGCCAAAAACATTCAGTACTTC.